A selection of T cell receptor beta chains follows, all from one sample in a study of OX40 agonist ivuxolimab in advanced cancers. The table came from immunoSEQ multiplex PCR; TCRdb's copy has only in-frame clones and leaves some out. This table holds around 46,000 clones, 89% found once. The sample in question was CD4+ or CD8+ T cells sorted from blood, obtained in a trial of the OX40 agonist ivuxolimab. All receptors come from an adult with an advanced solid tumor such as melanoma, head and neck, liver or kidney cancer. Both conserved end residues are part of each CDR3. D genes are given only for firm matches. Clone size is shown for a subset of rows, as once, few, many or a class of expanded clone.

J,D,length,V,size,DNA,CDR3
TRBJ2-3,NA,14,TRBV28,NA,TGTGCCAGCAGTTTTTCAGCGGGCACAGATACGCAGTATTTT,CASSFSAGTDTQYF
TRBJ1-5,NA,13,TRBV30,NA,TGTGCCTGGAGGAGCGCTAGCAATCAGCCCCAGCATTTT,CAWRSASNQPQHF
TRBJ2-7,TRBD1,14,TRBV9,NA,TGTGCCAGCAGCCCGCGGACAGGTAGCTTCGAGCAGTACTTC,CASSPRTGSFEQYF
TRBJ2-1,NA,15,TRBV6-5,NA,TGTGCCAGCAGTTTGTGGGGAGACCGCCTCAATGAGCAGTTCTTC,CASSLWGDRLNEQFF
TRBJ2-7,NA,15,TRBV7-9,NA,TGTGCCAGCAGCTCAAACCGGGACCCACTCTACGAGCAGTACTTC,CASSSNRDPLYEQYF
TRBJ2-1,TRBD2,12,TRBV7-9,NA,TGTGCCAGCTCCCCTGGGAGGGATGAGCAGTTCTTC,CASSPGRDEQFF
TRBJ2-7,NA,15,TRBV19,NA,TGTGCCAGTAGTATAGGAGGGGGGGGCCTCTACGAGCAGTACTTC,CASSIGGGGLYEQYF
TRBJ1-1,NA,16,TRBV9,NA,TGTGCCAGCAGCGTCGATGGGGGAGGACTGAACACTGAAGCTTTCTTT,CASSVDGGGLNTEAFF
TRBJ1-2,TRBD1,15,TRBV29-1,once,TGCAGCGTTGTTTTACGGGACAGGGGACTCCATGGCTACACCTTC,CSVVLRDRGLHGYTF
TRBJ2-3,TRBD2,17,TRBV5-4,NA,TGTGCCAGCAGCTCACGACTGGTAGCGGGGTACACAGATACGCAGTATTTT,CASSSRLVAGYTDTQYF
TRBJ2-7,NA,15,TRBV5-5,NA,TGTGCCAGCAGCTTATACCGGGACACATCGGGCGAGCAGTACTTC,CASSLYRDTSGEQYF
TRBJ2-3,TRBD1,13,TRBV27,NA,TGTGCCAGCAGGGGACAGGGTTTAGATACGCAGTATTTT,CASRGQGLDTQYF
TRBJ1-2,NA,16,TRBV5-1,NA,TGCGCCAGCAGCTTGGATATCGCCAGGTCGAACTATGGCTACACCTTC,CASSLDIARSNYGYTF
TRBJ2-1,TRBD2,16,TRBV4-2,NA,TGTGCCAGCAGCCAAGCCGGGCGGGAGGCCTACAATGAGCAGTTCTTC,CASSQAGREAYNEQFF
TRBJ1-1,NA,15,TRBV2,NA,TGTGCCAGCAGTGAACAGGCAGGAGCGAACACTGAAGCTTTCTTT,CASSEQAGANTEAFF